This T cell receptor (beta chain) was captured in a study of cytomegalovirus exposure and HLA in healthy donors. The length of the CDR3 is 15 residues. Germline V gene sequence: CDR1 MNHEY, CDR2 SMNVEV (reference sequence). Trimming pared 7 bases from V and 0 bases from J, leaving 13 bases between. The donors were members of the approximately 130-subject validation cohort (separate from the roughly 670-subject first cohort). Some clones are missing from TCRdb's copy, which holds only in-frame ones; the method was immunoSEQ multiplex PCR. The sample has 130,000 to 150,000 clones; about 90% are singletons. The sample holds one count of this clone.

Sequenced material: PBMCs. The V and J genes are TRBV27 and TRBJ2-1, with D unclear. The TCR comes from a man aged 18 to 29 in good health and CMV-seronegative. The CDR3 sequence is CASTSGFGSYNEQFF. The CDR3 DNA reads TGTGCCAGCACTTCCGGGTTTGGCTCCTACAATGAGCAGTTCTTC.